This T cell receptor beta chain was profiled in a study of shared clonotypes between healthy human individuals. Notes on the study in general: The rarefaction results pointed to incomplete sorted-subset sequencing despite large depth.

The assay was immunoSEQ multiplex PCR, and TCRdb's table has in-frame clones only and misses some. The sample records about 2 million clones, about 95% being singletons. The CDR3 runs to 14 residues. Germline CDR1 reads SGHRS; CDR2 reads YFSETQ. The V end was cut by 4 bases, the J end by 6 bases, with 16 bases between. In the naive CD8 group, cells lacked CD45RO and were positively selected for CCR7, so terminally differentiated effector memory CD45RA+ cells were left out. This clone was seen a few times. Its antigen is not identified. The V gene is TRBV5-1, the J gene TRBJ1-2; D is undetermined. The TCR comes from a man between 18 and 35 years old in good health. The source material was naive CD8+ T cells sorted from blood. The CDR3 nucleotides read TGCGCCAGCAGCACGGAGGATCCCCGGCATGGCTACACCTTC. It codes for CASSTEDPRHGYTF.